Listed here are 16 T cell receptor beta chains from one sample, sequenced in a study of blood T cell repertoires in COVID-19. Only in-frame clones appear in the TCRdb table, and some are missing; sequencing was by immunoSEQ multiplex PCR. Of 55,000 or so clones in the sample, more than 70% are singletons; the top ten hold under 25%. What was sequenced was peripheral blood. These receptors all stem from a man younger than 45 with COVID-19, enrolled during active disease.

In nucleotides, the CDR3 is TGTGCCAGCAGCGTTGGAGGGGGCGGTCAGCCCCAGCATTTT. Protein product: CASSVGGGGQPQHF. The chain uses TRBV9 and TRBJ1-5; 7 bases fit TRBD1. Germline CDR1 is SGDLS and CDR2 is YYNGEE. This CDR3 spans 14 amino acids. Germline trimming cut 2 bases from V and 6 bases from J; bases unmatched to any gene: 5.

With regard to this clone: The junction differs from germline at one of its ends, possibly a read error. The chain links TRBV5-4 to TRBJ2-6, with D maybe TRBD2 (5 bases). There are 16 residues in the CDR3. Germline assignment: CDR1 SGHNT and CDR2 YYREEE (reference sequence). CDR3 nucleotides: TGTGCAAGCAGCTTGGCCATCGGGGTCGGGGCCAACGTCCTGACTTTC. Its translation is CASSLAIGVGANVLTF.

The gene calls are TRBV21-1 and TRBJ1-1; TRBD1 is the table's D call and was not checked against the DNA. TRBV21-1 is a known pseudogene. This CDR3 contains 15 residues. CDR3 protein: CASSVHRRGPTEAFF. The CDR3 nucleotides read TGTGCCAGCAGCGTCCACCGCAGGGGGCCCACTGAAGCTTTCTTT.

The chain is built from TRBV6-6 and TRBJ1-6, with D perhaps matching TRBD1 (6 bases). The germline V and J ends were trimmed by 2 bases and 7 bases, with 15 bases remaining between them. CDR1 and CDR2 (germline): MNHNY, SVGAGI (reference sequence). This CDR3 is 16 amino acids long. The CDR3 DNA is TGTGCCAGCAGTTACGCAATATCTCAGGGGAATTCACCCCTCCACTTT. Residues: CASSYAISQGNSPLHF.

The chain uses TRBV27 and TRBJ1-2, with D perhaps matching TRBD1 (5 bases). The CDR3 runs to 12 residues. Between the trimmed V and J ends, which lost 6 bases and 4 bases, there was a span of 9 bases. Germline-derived CDR1 and CDR2 are MNHEY and SMNVEV (reference sequence). The CDR3 protein is CASRGGFYGYTF. For the CDR3, the DNA is TGTGCCAGCAGGGGGGGGTTCTATGGCTACACCTTC.

This clone has a handful of counts. The chain links TRBV11-3 to TRBJ1-1; the D is unclear. The ends were cut back, 3 bases at V and 0 bases at J, with 11 bases in the middle. The CDR3 has 15 amino acids. CDR1 and CDR2 from the germline V gene are SGHNT and YENEEA. The CDR3 DNA reads as TGTGCCAGCAGCTTGGGCCGGGAGCTGAACACTGAAGCTTTCTTT. Protein: CASSLGRELNTEAFF.

The gene calls are TRBV6-6 and TRBJ2-3, with TRBD1 matching over 11 bases. V shed 0 bases and J 4 bases; nucleotides not matched to a gene: 3. This CDR3 has 16 amino acids. The germline gives CDR1 MNHNY, CDR2 SVGAGI (reference sequence). The CDR3 DNA reads TGTGCCAGCAGTTACTCGAAGGGACAGGGGGCAGATACGCAGTATTTT. Its translation: CASSYSKGQGADTQYF.

The CDR3 here is CASSLIVRGRATEAFF. CDR3 DNA sequence: TGTGCCAGCAGCTTAATAGTCAGGGGTCGGGCCACTGAAGCTTTCTTT. The J gene is TRBJ1-1, the V gene TRBV7-8, with D possibly matching TRBD1 (6 bases). Trimming took 2 bases from V and 4 from J, leaving 17 bases between them. The V gene's germline CDR1 is SGHVS and CDR2 FQNEAQ. The CDR3 sequence is 16 residues long.

The J gene is TRBJ1-2, the V gene TRBV12-3 or TRBV12-4; 10 bases line up with TRBD1. J gave up 8 bases and V 6 bases, and 6 bases lay outside the gene matches. There are 13 residues in the CDR3. CDR3 region: CASSSTGGEGYTF. The CDR3 bases are TGTGCCAGCAGCTCGACAGGGGGCGAAGGCTACACCTTC.

The CDR3, as DNA: TGTGCCAGCAGCTTACAGGGTCGGTGGGCTAACAATGAGCAGTTCTTC. This gives the protein CASSLQGRWANNEQFF. The rearrangement joins TRBV7-9 to TRBJ2-1; possible D gene TRBD1, 5 bases. With 2 bases removed from V and 5 bases from J, the gap between germline ends came to 16 bases. Germline V gene sequence: CDR1 SEHNR, CDR2 FQNEAQ (reference sequence). The CDR3 runs 16 residues.

The chain is built from TRBV24-1 and TRBJ2-1; D may be TRBD2 (6 bases). This CDR3 contains 16 residues. The V gene's germline CDR1 is KGHDR and CDR2 SFDVKD. Trimming left V 7 bases short and J 0 bases short, with 15 bases between. For the CDR3, the DNA is TGTGCCACCAGAAAGGTAGCGGAGAGCTCCTACAATGAGCAGTTCTTC. Its protein product is CATRKVAESSYNEQFF.

The chain recombines TRBV19 with TRBJ2-7; 9 bases map to TRBD1. The CDR3 length is 14 residues. In germline, CDR1 is LNHDA, CDR2 SQIVND (reference sequence). J lost 5 bases, V lost 5 bases, and 7 bases had no gene match. CDR3 in DNA: TGTGCCAGTAGTCCGAGGACAGGGGCCGACGAGCAGTACTTC. It codes for CASSPRTGADEQYF.

CDR3: CASSYARGAHEQFF. As DNA, the CDR3 is TGTGCCAGCAGTTACGCCAGGGGGGCGCATGAGCAGTTCTTC. The chain employs TRBV6-5 and TRBJ2-1, with D perhaps TRBD1 (7 bases). The CDR3 extends over 14 amino acids. Germline V gene sequence: CDR1 MNHEY, CDR2 SVGAGI. The V end was cut by 2 bases, the J end by 8 bases, with 13 bases between.

The sample holds a few counts of this clone. This chain's CDR3 is CASSVRRGSGEQYF. As DNA, the CDR3 is TGTGCCAGCAGCGTACGACGGGGATCTGGCGAGCAGTACTTC. The J gene is TRBJ2-7, the V gene TRBV2; tentative D call: TRBD2 (5 bases). Germline-derived CDR1 and CDR2 are SNHLY and FYNNEI. V dropped 6 bases and J dropped 6 bases, with 18 bases sitting between them. This CDR3 spans 14 amino acids.

Written as DNA, the CDR3 is TGTGCCAGCAGAAGGGTAGCGGGAGTCGGCGATACGCAGTATTTT. This codes for CASRRVAGVGDTQYF. The rearrangement uses TRBV5-5 and TRBJ2-3; the match to TRBD2 covers 9 bases. Unmatched junction bases numbered 10, after V lost 5 bases and J lost 6 bases. The CDR3 runs 15 residues. Germline V gene sequence: CDR1 SGHKS, CDR2 YYEKEE (reference sequence).

V is TRBV2 and J is TRBJ1-1; D not resolved. Trimming cost V 7 bases and J 2 bases, with 5 bases left between them. Per the germline V gene, CDR1 is SNHLY and CDR2 is FYNNEI. This CDR3 region has 11 residues. The CDR3 reads CASTLNTEAFF. For the CDR3, the DNA is TGTGCCAGCACGTTAAACACTGAAGCTTTCTTT. Variable domain in full (rest from reference TRBV2 and TRBJ1-1): EPEVTQTPSHQVTQMGQEVILRCVPISNHLYFYWYRQILGQKVEFLVSFYNNEISEKSEIFDDQFSVERPDGSNFTLKIRSTKLEDSAMYFCASTLNTEAFFGQGTRLTVV.